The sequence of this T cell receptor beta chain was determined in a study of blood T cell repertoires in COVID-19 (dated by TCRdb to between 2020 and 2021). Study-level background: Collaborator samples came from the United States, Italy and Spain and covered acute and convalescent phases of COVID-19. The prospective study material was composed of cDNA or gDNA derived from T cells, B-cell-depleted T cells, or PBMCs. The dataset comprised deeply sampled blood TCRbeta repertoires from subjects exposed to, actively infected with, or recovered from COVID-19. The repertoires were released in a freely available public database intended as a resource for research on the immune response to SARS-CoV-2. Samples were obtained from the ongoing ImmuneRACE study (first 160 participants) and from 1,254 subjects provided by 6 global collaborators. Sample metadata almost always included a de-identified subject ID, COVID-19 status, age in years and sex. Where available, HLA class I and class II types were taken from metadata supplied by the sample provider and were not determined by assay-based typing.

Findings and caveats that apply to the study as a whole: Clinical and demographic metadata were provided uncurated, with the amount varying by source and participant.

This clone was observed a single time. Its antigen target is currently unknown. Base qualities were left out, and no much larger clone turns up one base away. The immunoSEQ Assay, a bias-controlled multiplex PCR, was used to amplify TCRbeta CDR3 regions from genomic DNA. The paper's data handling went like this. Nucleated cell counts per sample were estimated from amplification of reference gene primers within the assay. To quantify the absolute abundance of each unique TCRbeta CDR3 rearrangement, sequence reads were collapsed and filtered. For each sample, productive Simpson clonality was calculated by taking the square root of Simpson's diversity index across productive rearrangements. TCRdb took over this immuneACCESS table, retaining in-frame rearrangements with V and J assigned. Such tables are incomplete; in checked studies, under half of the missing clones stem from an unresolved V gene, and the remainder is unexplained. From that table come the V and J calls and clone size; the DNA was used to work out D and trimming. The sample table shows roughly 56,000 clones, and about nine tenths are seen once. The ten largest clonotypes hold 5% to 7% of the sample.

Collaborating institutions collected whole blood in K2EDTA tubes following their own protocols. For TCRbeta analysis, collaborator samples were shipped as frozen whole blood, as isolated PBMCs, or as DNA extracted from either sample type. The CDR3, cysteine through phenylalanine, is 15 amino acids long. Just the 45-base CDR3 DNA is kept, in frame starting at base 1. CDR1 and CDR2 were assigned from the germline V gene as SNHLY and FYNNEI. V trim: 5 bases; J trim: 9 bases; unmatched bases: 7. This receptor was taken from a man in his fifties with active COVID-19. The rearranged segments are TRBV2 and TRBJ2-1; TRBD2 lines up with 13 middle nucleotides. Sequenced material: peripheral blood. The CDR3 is CASSYTSGGATEQFF. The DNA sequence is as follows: TGTGCCAGCAGTTATACTAGCGGGGGGGCAACTGAGCAGTTCTTC.